What follows are 27 T cell receptor beta chains derived from one specimen sequenced in a study of cytomegalovirus exposure and HLA in healthy donors. The PCR contained 60 Vbeta and 13 Jbeta primers. The method was immunoSEQ multiplex PCR; TCRdb's version includes in-frame clones alone and lacks a portion of them. The table records around 170,000 clones, about 82% of them present only once. The sample taken for sequencing was PBMCs. The receptors derive from a woman in her twenties or thirties in good health and CMV-seronegative.

The chain links TRBV4-2 to TRBJ2-3; D is undetermined. Per the germline V gene, CDR1 is LGHNA and CDR2 is YNFKEQ. V was trimmed by 3 bases and J by 4 bases, leaving 8 bases between them. The CDR3 contains 13 residues. CDR3 in DNA: TGTGCCAGCAGCCAGGAGCTCCCAGATACGCAGTATTTT. Its protein is CASSQELPDTQYF.

V and J are TRBV27 and TRBJ2-5, with D uncertain. Germline V gene sequence: CDR1 MNHEY, CDR2 SMNVEV (reference sequence). V was trimmed by 3 bases and J by 4 bases, leaving 9 bases between them. The CDR3 length is 13 residues. The CDR3 DNA is TGTGCCAGCAGTTTCACGTACAGAGAGACCCAGTACTTC. This gives the protein CASSFTYRETQYF.

This chain uses TRBV9 with TRBJ1-2; D not certain. V lost 5 bases to trimming and J lost 6 bases, with 11 bases between them. CDR1 is SGDLS and CDR2 is YYNGEE in the germline V gene. The CDR3 has 12 residues. The CDR3 reads CASSEAVNGYTF. The CDR3 DNA reads as TGTGCCAGCAGTGAGGCAGTGAATGGCTACACCTTC.

The chain has TRBV5-5 and TRBJ1-5; weak D call: TRBD1 (6 bases). The CDR3 totals 14 residues. Germline V gene sequence: CDR1 SGHKS, CDR2 YYEKEE (reference sequence). The V gene lost 4 bases and the J gene lost 7 bases, with 15 bases spanning the gap. CDR3 DNA: TGTGCCAGCAGCGTAGAGTCAGGGGAACAGCCCCAGCATTTT. Translating gives CASSVESGEQPQHF.

V usage is TRBV2 and J usage is TRBJ1-1; 8 bases agree with TRBD1. CDR1 is SNHLY, CDR2 FYNNEI, per germline. CDR3 size: 17 residues. With V trimmed by 2 bases and J by 5 bases, 13 bases remained unmatched. CDR3 bases: TGTGCCAGCAGTGAATCTGTGACAGGGGCTCTTGGTACTGAAGCTTTCTTT. Its protein product is CASSESVTGALGTEAFF.

This chain joins TRBV6-5 and TRBJ2-5; possible D gene TRBD2, 6 bases. Looked up from germline, CDR1 is MNHEY and CDR2 is SVGAGI. V was clipped by 0 bases and J by 3 bases, with 8 bases between them. The CDR3 sequence is 14 residues long. CDR3 DNA: TGTGCCAGCAGTTACTCGCCGGGGGAAGAGACCCAGTACTTC. It codes for CASSYSPGEETQYF.

The rearrangement uses TRBV5-1 and TRBJ2-2; D gene ambiguous. CDR1 is SGHRS, CDR2 YFSETQ, per germline. With 3 bases removed from V and 1 base from J, the gap between germline ends came to 7 bases. This CDR3 is built from 14 residues. Here the CDR3 reads CASSYPGNTGELFF. CDR3 bases: TGCGCCAGCAGCTACCCAGGGAACACCGGGGAGCTGTTTTTT.

This clone was observed a few times. The J gene is TRBJ1-5, the V gene TRBV5-6; D perhaps matches TRBD1 (6 bases). The CDR3 length is 15 residues. The ends were cut back, 0 bases at V and 6 bases at J, with 13 bases in the middle. Germline-derived CDR1 and CDR2 are SGHDT and YYEEEE. For the CDR3, the DNA is TGTGCCAGCAGCTTGGGCCCCAGGGGCGGTCAGCCCCAGCATTTT. Translated: CASSLGPRGGQPQHF.

The genes are TRBV30 and TRBJ2-5; perhaps TRBD2 as D (5 bases). The V and J ends lost 0 bases and 9 bases respectively, with 17 bases between them. The germline V gene has CDR1 GTSNPN and CDR2 SVGIG (reference sequence). The CDR3 loop spans 14 amino acids. The CDR3 nucleotides are TGTGCCTGGAGTGTATCGGACTCCCTAAGGGCCCAGTACTTC. It is translated as CAWSVSDSLRAQYF. The variable domain in full, with the rest retrieved from reference TRBV30 and TRBJ2-5, is SQTIHQWPATLVQPVGSPLSLECTVEGTSNPNLYWYRQAAGRGLQLLFYSVGIGQISSEVPQNLSASRPQDRQFILSSKKLLLSDSGFYLCAWSVSDSLRAQYFGPGTRLLVL.

A note on this clone: A junction boundary mismatches the germline segment, possibly from a read error. CDR3 loop: CASSHGTLSTDTQYF. For the CDR3, the DNA is TGTGCTAGCAGCCACGGGACTCTTAGCACAGATACGCAGTATTTT. The chain joins TRBV7-7 to TRBJ2-3, with D possibly being TRBD2 (6 bases). CDR1 and CDR2 from the germline V gene are SSHAT and FNYEAQ (reference sequence). The CDR3 has 15 amino acids.

The chain links TRBV6-5 to TRBJ1-5; TRBD1 agrees at 7 bases. V lost 2 bases, J lost 8 bases, and 6 bases stayed unmatched. CDR1 MNHEY and CDR2 SVGAGI come from the germline V gene. CDR3 length equals 14 residues. In DNA, the CDR3 is TGTGCCAGCAGTTACGGGGTCCAGGGGGAGCCCCAGCATTTT. Protein sequence: CASSYGVQGEPQHF.

The J gene is TRBJ1-5, the V gene TRBV12-5, with TRBD1 identical over 7 bases. The CDR3 sequence is 17 residues long. Trimming removed 0 bases from V and 2 bases from J; junction bases left unmatched: 7. CDR1 and CDR2 (germline): LGHNT, FRNRAP. The CDR3 region has the DNA TGTGCTAGTGGTTTGGTACGGTGGCAGGGGGGCAATCAGCCCCAGCATTTT. As protein: CASGLVRWQGGNQPQHF.

The chain joins TRBV5-1 to TRBJ2-6; perhaps TRBD1 as D (5 bases). V shed 1 base and J shed 0 bases, with 14 bases lying between them. This CDR3 spans 18 amino acids. Looked up from germline, CDR1 is SGHRS and CDR2 is YFSETQ. Here the CDR3 DNA reads TGCGCCAGCAGCTTGTGGGGCTCCCCCGGCTCTGGGGCCAACGTCCTGACTTTC. Its translation is CASSLWGSPGSGANVLTF.

The rearrangement joins TRBV2 to TRBJ1-4, with 8 nucleotides matching TRBD1. The V segment lost 6 bases and the J segment 5 bases; nucleotides outside the gene matches: 8. There are 15 residues in the CDR3. Germline loops: CDR1 SNHLY, CDR2 FYNNEI. CDR3 coding DNA: TGTGCCAGCAGGGCACGCGGGGACAGGAATGAAAAACTGTTTTTT. Translating it yields CASRARGDRNEKLFF.

The J gene is TRBJ2-3, the V gene TRBV7-8, with D tentatively TRBD2 (6 bases). V was shortened by 3 bases and J by 3 bases, with 10 bases between the two germline ends. Germline CDR1 is SGHVS and CDR2 is FQNEAQ. This CDR3 spans 14 amino acids. CDR3 sequence reads: CASSFLAKTDTQYF. CDR3 bases: TGTGCCAGCAGCTTCCTAGCGAAGACAGATACGCAGTATTTT. Based on the CDR3 plus reference TRBV7-8 and TRBJ2-3, the full variable domain is GAGVSQSPRYKVAKRGQDVALRCDPISGHVSLFWYQQALGQGPEFLTYFQNEAQLDKSGLPSDRFFAERPEGSVSTLKIQRTQQEDSAVYLCASSFLAKTDTQYFGPGTRLTVL.

The J gene is TRBJ1-5, the V gene TRBV19; TRBD1 aligns across 11 bases. Germline V CDR1 and CDR2: LNHDA, SQIVND (reference sequence). Trimming cost V 6 bases and J 6 bases; bases outside gene matches: 16. The CDR3 has 18 amino acids. DNA of the CDR3: TGTGCCAGTAGGCAGAGGACAGGGGGCGCCTCTGATGGTCAGCCCCAGCATTTT. As protein: CASRQRTGGASDGQPQHF.

This chain links TRBV7-9 with TRBJ2-7, with 9 nucleotides matching TRBD2. Trimming removed 1 base from V and 4 bases from J; junction bases left unmatched: 8. The CDR3 is 16 amino acids. The germline CDR1 and CDR2 sequences are SEHNR and FQNEAQ (reference sequence). As DNA, the CDR3 is TGTGCCAGCAGCTTAGACCGGGGCGGGGGGGCGTACGAGCAGTACTTC. It codes for CASSLDRGGGAYEQYF. The full variable domain, rest sourced from reference TRBV7-9 and TRBJ2-7, is DTGVSQNPRHKITKRGQNVTFRCDPISEHNRLYWYRQTLGQGPEFLTYFQNEAQLEKSRLLSDRFSAERPKGSFSTLEIQRTEQGDSAMYLCASSLDRGGGAYEQYFGPGTRLTVT.

The rearrangement uses TRBV27 and TRBJ1-5; TRBD1 aligns across 7 bases. The CDR3 spans 16 residues. The germline V gene has CDR1 MNHEY and CDR2 SMNVEV (reference sequence). Germline trimming cut 8 bases from V and 2 bases from J; bases unmatched to any gene: 12. CDR3 nucleotide sequence: TGTGCCAGCCGGGACAGAATTAGTTTGGGCAATCAGCCCCAGCATTTT. Amino acids: CASRDRISLGNQPQHF.

The CDR3 bases are TGTGCCTGGCGGACAGGGAGGGATTACGAGCAGTACTTC. Amino acid sequence: CAWRTGRDYEQYF. This chain uses TRBV30 with TRBJ2-7; D perhaps matches TRBD1 (8 bases). The V gene's germline CDR1 is GTSNPN and CDR2 SVGIG (reference sequence). The CDR3 totals 13 residues. V dropped 5 bases and J dropped 4 bases, with 15 bases sitting between them.

The chain has TRBV14 and TRBJ1-1, with 9 bases fitting TRBD1. The junction had 19 bases not matched to a gene; V was cut back by 8 bases and J by 3 bases. Per germline, CDR1 SGHDN and CDR2 FVKESK. This CDR3 spans 18 amino acids. CDR3 protein: CASRPLTGTGYDDTEAFF. CDR3 bases: TGTGCCAGCCGACCGTTGACCGGGACAGGGTATGACGACACTGAAGCTTTCTTT.

The CDR3 region has the DNA TGCGCCAGCAGCCAACGCACCACAGGGACCTACGAGCAGTACTTC. It yields the protein CASSQRTTGTYEQYF. The chain carries TRBV4-1 and TRBJ2-7; TRBD1 is a possible D gene (6 bases). CDR1 is MGHRA, CDR2 YSYEKL, per germline. The CDR3 has 15 residues. Between the trimmed V and J ends, which lost 2 bases and 2 bases, there was a span of 13 bases.

CDR3 in amino acids: CSVEGGVGSTDTQYF. The CDR3 nucleotides read TGCAGCGTTGAAGGGGGGGTCGGGAGCACAGATACGCAGTATTTT. The chain recombines TRBV29-1 with TRBJ2-3; tentative D call: TRBD2 (6 bases). Germline CDR1 reads SQVTM; CDR2 reads ANQGSEA. Trimming removed 1 base at V and 0 bases at J, with 11 bases between. CDR3 length: 15 residues.

This sequence joins TRBV5-1 and TRBJ1-2, with TRBD1 identical over 7 bases. The V gene end was trimmed by 4 bases and the J gene end by 4 bases; junction bases not matched to a gene: 10. The CDR3 has 15 amino acids. Per the germline V gene, CDR1 is SGHRS and CDR2 is YFSETQ. The CDR3 loop is CASSRDRSAIYGYTF. The CDR3 bases are TGCGCCAGCAGCCGGGACAGATCCGCTATCTATGGCTACACCTTC.

V and J are TRBV19 and TRBJ1-1; 9 nucleotides align to TRBD1. The CDR3 is made up of 14 amino acids. In germline, CDR1 is LNHDA, CDR2 SQIVND (reference sequence). J lost 8 bases, V lost 0 bases, and 4 bases had no gene match. The CDR3 region is CASSIDGQGKEAFF. CDR3 in DNA: TGTGCCAGTAGTATAGACGGACAGGGGAAGGAAGCTTTCTTT.

This sequence joins TRBV11-2 and TRBJ2-3, with D unclear. The CDR3 covers 13 residues. V was cut by 4 bases and J by 5 bases, with 10 bases left in between. The germline V gene encodes CDR1 SGHAT and CDR2 FQNNGV. Here the CDR3 reads CASSSIGVDTQYF. As DNA, the CDR3 is TGTGCCAGCAGCTCCATTGGAGTAGATACGCAGTATTTT.

The chain links TRBV5-6 to TRBJ2-7; 7 positions match TRBD2. There are 14 residues in the CDR3. CDR1 SGHDT and CDR2 YYEEEE come from the germline V gene. Unmatched junction bases numbered 7, after V lost 0 bases and J lost 7 bases. This CDR3 is CASSLAGGNSEQYF. As DNA, the CDR3 is TGTGCCAGCAGCTTGGCCGGGGGGAATTCGGAGCAGTACTTC.

The chain has TRBV10-1 and TRBJ2-5; TRBD1 is a possible D gene (5 bases). Germline V lookup: CDR1 WNHNN, CDR2 SYGVQD (reference sequence). V lost 2 bases, J lost 5 bases, and 9 bases lay in between. CDR3 length: 13 amino acids. DNA for the CDR3: TGCGCCAGCAGTGAGACAGGTCAGGAGACCCAGTACTTC. Encoded protein: CASSETGQETQYF.